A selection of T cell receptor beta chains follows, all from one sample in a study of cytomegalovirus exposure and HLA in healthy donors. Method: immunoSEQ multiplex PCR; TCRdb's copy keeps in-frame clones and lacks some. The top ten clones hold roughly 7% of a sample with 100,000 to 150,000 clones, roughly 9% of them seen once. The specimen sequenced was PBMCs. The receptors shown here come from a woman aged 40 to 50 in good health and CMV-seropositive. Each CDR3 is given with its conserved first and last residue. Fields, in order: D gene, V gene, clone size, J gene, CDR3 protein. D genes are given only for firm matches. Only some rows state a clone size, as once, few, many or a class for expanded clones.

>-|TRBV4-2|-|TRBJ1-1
CASSPTTPGRAFF
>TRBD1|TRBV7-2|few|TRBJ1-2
CASSPRTGPNYGYTF
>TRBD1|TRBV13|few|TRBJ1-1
CASSWTGREDTEAFF
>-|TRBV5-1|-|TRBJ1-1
CASSLEGAGTEAFF
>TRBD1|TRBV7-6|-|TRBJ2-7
CASSHTDRDEQYF
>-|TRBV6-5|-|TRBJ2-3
CASSREQYTDTQYF
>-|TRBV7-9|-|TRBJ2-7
CASSLGQYSYEQYF
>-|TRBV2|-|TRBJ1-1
CASSGAPWSTEAFF
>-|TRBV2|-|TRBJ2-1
CASSEAALTGGLTNEQFF
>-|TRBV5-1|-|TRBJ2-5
CASSLEGGETQYF
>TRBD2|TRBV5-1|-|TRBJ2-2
CASSFPSGGPNTGELFF
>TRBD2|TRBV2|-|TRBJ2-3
CASSASGGMDTQYF
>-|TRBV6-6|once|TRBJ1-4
CASSYQGPATNEKLFF
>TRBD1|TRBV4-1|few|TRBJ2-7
CASSQGPGQGTYEQYF
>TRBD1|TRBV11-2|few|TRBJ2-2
CASSLGQGFFPGELFF
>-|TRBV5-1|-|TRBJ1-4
CASSLTTTNEKLFF
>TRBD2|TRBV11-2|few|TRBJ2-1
CASSRGLARNEQFF
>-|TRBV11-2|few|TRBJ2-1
CASRPQGRHEQFF
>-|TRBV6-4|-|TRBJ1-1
CASKPEYSGTEAFF
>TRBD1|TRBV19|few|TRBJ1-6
CASMGQGVGTLHF
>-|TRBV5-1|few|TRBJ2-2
CASSLAVNGELFF
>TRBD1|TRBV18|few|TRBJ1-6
CASSLQDGDRPHF
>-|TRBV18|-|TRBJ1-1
CASSPLRGGGGTEAFF
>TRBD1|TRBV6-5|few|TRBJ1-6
CASKKTGTGDSPLHF
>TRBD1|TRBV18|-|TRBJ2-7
CASSPPGTGGTYEQYF
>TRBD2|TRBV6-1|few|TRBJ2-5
CASMTSPQETQYF
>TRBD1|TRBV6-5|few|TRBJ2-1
CATNPRRGIHNEQFF
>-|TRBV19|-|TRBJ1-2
CASMDRNYGYTF
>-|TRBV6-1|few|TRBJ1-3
CASKIQGNGNTIYF
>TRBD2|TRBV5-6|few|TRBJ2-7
CASSLGLAGTYEQYF
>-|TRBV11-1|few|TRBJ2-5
CASSFAVQETQYF